This is a list of T cell receptor beta chains from one sample in a study of blood T cells in healthy people across ages. TCRdb reanalysed the 5' RACE reads using MiXCR and keeps one entry per CDR3 protein. The data contain 890,000 or so distinct CDR3 sequences, under 80% of them singletons. Sequenced input: blood. The receptors shown here come from a man younger than 40 in good health. Both conserved end residues are trimmed from each CDR3. The order of the fields is V gene, J gene, CDR3 length, D gene, CDR3 protein. The D gene is left open where the match is weak.

TRBV7-3,NA,12,TRBD2,ASSPGRGVYEQY
TRBV20-1,TRBJ2-7,10,NA,SAGMGAYEQY
TRBV7-2,TRBJ2-7,10,TRBD1,ASSTDRREQY
TRBV7-3,TRBJ2-1,12,NA,ASSFSGAWNEQF
TRBV28,TRBJ2-3,15,TRBD1,ASRPGTGGFSTDTQY
TRBV5-6,TRBJ1-6,11,NA,ASSQGINSPLH
TRBV5-4,TRBJ2-7,11,NA,ASSADPGQEQY
TRBV12-3/TRBV12-4,TRBJ2-3,15,TRBD2,ASSPLPGRASTDTQY
TRBV6-1,NA,11,NA,ASSEGVPVTQY
TRBV20-1,TRBJ1-5,15,TRBD1,SARDRERQGAVQPQH
TRBV4-2,TRBJ2-1,16,TRBD2,ASSRVVSGGPFYNEQF
TRBV20-1,TRBJ2-3,17,TRBD2,SALEPGLAGDSSTDTQY
TRBV28,NA,13,TRBD2,ASTEAGGRKNIQY
TRBV7-2,TRBJ1-1,12,NA,ASSSAIRGTEAF
TRBV25-1,TRBJ2-5,16,TRBD2,ASSELIPGTSDSGTQY
TRBV29-1,TRBJ1-1,11,TRBD1,SGPGQGCTEAF
TRBV19,TRBJ2-1,15,TRBD1,ASSGQTGGAYYNEQF
TRBV4-2,TRBJ1-5,12,NA,ASSHEGGNQPQH
TRBV2,TRBJ2-7,12,NA,ASRVISTSYEQY
TRBV6-6,TRBJ2-3,12,NA,AIRLGLATDTQY
TRBV27,TRBJ2-5,11,NA,ASSFRRRETQY
TRBV7-9,TRBJ2-3,17,TRBD2,ASSSTGLAGPEGTDTQY
TRBV29-1,TRBJ1-1,15,TRBD1,SVEEVLGQGLNTEAF
TRBV7-9,TRBJ1-2,10,NA,ASSLRGTGYT
TRBV7-2,TRBJ1-4,12,NA,ASSSSGTQEGLF
TRBV30,TRBJ1-5,12,NA,AWNVGLSNQPQH
TRBV9,TRBJ2-7,13,NA,ASSVDPVGSYEQY
TRBV2,TRBJ2-1,13,TRBD2,ASSSSSGEYNEQF
TRBV28,TRBJ1-2,11,NA,ASSLRGVYGYT
TRBV5-1,TRBJ2-1,12,NA,ASSWGGLNNEQF
TRBV6-2/TRBV6-3,TRBJ2-5,10,NA,ASSYSVKTQY
TRBV29-1,TRBJ2-1,12,NA,SVNRGGGGYEQF
TRBV7-9,NA,12,TRBD2,ASSLGEGSDEQY
TRBV7-2,NA,13,NA,ASSLSGQEGLEQY
TRBV29-1,TRBJ1-5,10,NA,SVGDKGGPQH
TRBV5-6,TRBJ2-5,15,TRBD1,ASSTVTDRALQETQY
TRBV29-1,NA,11,NA,SVVRGVGETQY
TRBV27,TRBJ1-5,13,NA,ASSLSNGGNQPQH
TRBV12-3/TRBV12-4,TRBJ2-7,13,TRBD2,ASSLSSGGAHEQY
TRBV3-1,TRBJ1-1,12,TRBD1,ASSPRQGIAEAF
TRBV4-3,TRBJ1-5,13,NA,ASSQRLQIGQPQH
TRBV29-1,TRBJ2-5,12,TRBD1,SVAPGQGSGEQY
TRBV20-1,TRBJ2-1,10,NA,SARRLANEQF
TRBV27,TRBJ1-1,9,NA,ASGTSPEAF
TRBV5-1,TRBJ2-7,15,TRBD2,ASSVGTSGSLSYEQY
TRBV4-3,TRBJ1-1,14,NA,ASSQLPGELNTEAF
TRBV29-1,TRBJ2-3,8,NA,SVEVYTQY
TRBV13,TRBJ2-5,11,NA,ASSLGLPETQY
TRBV27,TRBJ2-3,13,NA,ASTVGAGNTDTQY